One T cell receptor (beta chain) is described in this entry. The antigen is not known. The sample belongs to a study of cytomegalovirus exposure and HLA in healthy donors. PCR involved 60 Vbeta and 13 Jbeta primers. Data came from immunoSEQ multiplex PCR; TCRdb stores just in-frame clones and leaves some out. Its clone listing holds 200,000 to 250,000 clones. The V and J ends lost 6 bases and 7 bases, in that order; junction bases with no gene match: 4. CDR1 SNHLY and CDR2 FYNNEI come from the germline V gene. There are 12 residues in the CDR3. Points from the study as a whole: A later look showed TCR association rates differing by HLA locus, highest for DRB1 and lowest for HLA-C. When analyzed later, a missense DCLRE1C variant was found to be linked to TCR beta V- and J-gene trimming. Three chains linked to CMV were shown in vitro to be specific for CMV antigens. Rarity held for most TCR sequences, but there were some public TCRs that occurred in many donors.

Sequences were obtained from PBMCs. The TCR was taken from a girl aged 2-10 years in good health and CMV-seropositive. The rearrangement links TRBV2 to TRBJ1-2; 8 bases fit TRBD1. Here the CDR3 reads CASSFRGLGYTF. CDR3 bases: TGTGCCAGCAGCTTCAGGGGGCTTGGCTACACCTTC.